The clone carrying this TCR beta chain was detected many times. The length of the CDR3 is 13 residues. J was trimmed by 4 bases and V by 4 bases; bases with no gene match: 3. Germline lookup yields CDR1 SGHTA and CDR2 FQGTGA. The record originates from a study of early T cells in non-severe SARS-CoV-2 infection. Overall study context: From unsorted whole blood, bulk RNA was sequenced, and the chains remained unpaired.

Molecules of cDNA were individually given unique molecular identifiers that were attached to them. One entry per CDR3 protein, called by TCRdb with MiXCR from the 5' RACE reads. The sample lists about 30,000 distinct CDR3 sequences; 5.6% were seen once. V and J are TRBV7-3 and TRBJ2-5; 7 nucleotides agree with TRBD1. Sequencing was performed on whole blood. The receptor comes from an adult who was a healthcare worker with PCR-confirmed SARS-CoV-2 infection or an uninfected control (not recorded which). CDR3 nucleotides: TGTGCCAGCAGCTCTTACAGGGGAGAGACCCAGTACTTC. It encodes CASSSYRGETQYF. Full variable domain (remainder filled in from reference TRBV7-3 and TRBJ2-5): GAGVSQTPSNKVTEKGKYVELRCDPISGHTALYWYRQSLGQGPEFLIYFQGTGAADDSGLPNDRFFAVRPEGSVSTLKIQRTERGDSAVYLCASSSYRGETQYFGPGTRLLVL.